This T cell receptor beta chain was recorded in a study of T cells after yellow fever vaccination. MiXCR, applied by TCRdb to the 5' RACE reads, yields one record per CDR3 protein. The data show around 500,000 distinct CDR3 sequences, 21% seen once. This clonotype was picked up one time. Germline V gene sequence: CDR1 SGHDT, CDR2 YYEEEE. This CDR3 has 13 residues. V lost 3 bases and J 8 bases, leaving 14 bases between the germline ends. The rearrangement joins TRBV5-6 to TRBJ2-5; D perhaps matches TRBD2 (6 bases). Specimen: PBMCs, collected approximately 22 days after the first yellow fever vaccination. This receptor was obtained from a man between 18 and 29 years old who received the YFV17D yellow fever vaccine. Here the CDR3 DNA reads TGTGCCAGCAGCTGGGACTCCTTCGGAACCCAGTACTTC. Translated, it gives CASSWDSFGTQYF.